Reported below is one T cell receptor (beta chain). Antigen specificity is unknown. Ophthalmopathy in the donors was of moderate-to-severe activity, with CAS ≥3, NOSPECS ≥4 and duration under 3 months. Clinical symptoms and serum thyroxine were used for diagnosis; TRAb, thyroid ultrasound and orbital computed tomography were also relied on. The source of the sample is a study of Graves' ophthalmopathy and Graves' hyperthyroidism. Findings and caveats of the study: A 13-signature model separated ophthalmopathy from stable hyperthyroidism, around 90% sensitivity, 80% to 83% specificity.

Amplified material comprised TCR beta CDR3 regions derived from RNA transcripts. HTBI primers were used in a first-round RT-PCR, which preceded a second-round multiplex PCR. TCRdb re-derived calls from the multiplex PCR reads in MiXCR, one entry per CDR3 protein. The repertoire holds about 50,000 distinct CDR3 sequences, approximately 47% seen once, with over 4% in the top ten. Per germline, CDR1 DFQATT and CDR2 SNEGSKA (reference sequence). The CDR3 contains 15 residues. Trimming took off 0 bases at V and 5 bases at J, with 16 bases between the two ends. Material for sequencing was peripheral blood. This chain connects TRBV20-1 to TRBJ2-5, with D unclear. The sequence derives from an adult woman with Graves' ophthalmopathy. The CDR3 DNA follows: TGCAGTGCTAGAGATCTCTCATCTCCGAGGGAGACCCAGTACTTC. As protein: CSARDLSSPRETQYF.